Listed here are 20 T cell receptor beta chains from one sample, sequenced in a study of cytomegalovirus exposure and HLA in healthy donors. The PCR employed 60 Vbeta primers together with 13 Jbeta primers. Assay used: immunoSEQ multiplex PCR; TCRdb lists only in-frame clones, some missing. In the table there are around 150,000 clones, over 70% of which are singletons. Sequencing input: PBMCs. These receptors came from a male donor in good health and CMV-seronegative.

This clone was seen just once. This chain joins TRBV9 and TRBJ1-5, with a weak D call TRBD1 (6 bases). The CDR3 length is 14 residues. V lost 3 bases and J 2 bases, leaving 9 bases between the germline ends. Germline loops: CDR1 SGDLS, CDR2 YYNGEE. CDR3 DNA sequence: TGTGCCAGCAGCGCACAGGGTGGCAATCAGCCCCAGCATTTT. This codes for CASSAQGGNQPQHF.

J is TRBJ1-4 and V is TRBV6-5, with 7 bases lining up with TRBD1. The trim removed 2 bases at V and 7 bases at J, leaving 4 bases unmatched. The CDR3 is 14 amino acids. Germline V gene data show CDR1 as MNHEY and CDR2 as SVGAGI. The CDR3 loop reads CASSYRGRGEKLFF. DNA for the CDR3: TGTGCCAGCAGTTACAGGGGGCGCGGTGAAAAACTGTTTTTT.

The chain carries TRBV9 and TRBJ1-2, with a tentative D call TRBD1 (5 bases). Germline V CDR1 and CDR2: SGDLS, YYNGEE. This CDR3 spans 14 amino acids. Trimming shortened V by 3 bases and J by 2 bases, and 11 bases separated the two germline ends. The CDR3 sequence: CASSENGQNYGYTF. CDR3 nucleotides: TGTGCCAGCAGCGAAAACGGACAAAACTATGGCTACACCTTC. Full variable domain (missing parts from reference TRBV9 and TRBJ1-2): DSGVTQTPKHLITATGQRVTLRCSPRSGDLSVYWYQQSLDQGLQFLIQYYNGEERAKGNILERFSAQQFPDLHSELNLSSLELGDSALYFCASSENGQNYGYTFGSGTRLTVV.

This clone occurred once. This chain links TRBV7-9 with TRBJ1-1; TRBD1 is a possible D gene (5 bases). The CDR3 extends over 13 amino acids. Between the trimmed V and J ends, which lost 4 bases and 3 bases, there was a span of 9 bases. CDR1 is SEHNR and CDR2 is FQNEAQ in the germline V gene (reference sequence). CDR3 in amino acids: CASSSGLHTEAFF. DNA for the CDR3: TGTGCCAGCAGCTCGGGACTGCACACTGAAGCTTTCTTT.

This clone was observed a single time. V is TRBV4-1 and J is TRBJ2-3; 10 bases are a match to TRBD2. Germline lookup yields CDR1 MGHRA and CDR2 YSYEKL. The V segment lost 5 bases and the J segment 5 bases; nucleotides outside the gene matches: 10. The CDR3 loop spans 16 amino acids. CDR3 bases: TGCGCCAGCAGCGCCGGGCTAGCGGGGGATAGAGATACGCAGTATTTT. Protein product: CASSAGLAGDRDTQYF.

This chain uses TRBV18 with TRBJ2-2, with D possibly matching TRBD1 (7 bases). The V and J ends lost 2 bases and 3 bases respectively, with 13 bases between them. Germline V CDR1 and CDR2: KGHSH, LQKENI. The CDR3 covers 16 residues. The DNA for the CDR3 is TGTGCCAGCTCACCAACTATCAGGGGGGACACCGGGGAGCTGTTTTTT. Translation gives CASSPTIRGDTGELFF.

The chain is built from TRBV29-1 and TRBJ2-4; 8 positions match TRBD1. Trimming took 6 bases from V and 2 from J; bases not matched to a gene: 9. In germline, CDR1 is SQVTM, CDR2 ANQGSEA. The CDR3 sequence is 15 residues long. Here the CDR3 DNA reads TGCAGCGTCGACAGGGGCCGCAGGACCAAAAACATTCAGTACTTC. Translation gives CSVDRGRRTKNIQYF. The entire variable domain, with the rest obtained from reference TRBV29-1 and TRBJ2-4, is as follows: SAVISQKPSRDICQRGTSLTIQCQVDSQVTMMFWYRQQPGQSLTLIATANQGSEATYESGFVIDKFPISRPNLTFSTLTVSNMSPEDSSIYLCSVDRGRRTKNIQYFGAGTRLSVL.

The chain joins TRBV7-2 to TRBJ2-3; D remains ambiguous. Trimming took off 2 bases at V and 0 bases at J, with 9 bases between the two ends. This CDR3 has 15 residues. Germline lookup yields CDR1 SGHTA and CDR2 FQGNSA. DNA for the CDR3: TGTGCCAGCAGCTTACTTGCGGAAAGCACAGATACGCAGTATTTT. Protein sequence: CASSLLAESTDTQYF.

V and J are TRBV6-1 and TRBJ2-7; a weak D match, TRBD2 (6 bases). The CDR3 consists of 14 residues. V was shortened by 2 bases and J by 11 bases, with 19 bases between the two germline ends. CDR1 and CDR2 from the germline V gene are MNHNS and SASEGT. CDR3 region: CASSESYGGQGEYF. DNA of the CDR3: TGTGCCAGCAGTGAATCCTACGGGGGTCAGGGCGAGTACTTC.

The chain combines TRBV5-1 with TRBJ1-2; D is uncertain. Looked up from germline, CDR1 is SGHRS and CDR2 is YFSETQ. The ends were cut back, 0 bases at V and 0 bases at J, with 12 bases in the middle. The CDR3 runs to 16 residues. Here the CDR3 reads CASSLVEGSTNYGYTF. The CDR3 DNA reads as TGCGCCAGCAGCTTGGTCGAGGGCTCTACTAACTATGGCTACACCTTC.

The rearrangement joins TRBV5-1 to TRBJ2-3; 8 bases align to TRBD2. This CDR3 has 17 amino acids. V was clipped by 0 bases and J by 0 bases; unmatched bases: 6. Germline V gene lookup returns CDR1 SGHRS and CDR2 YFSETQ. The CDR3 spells CASSLAPAGASTDTQYF. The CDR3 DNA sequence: TGCGCCAGCAGCTTGGCCCCAGCGGGGGCTAGCACAGATACGCAGTATTTT.

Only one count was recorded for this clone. The CDR3 DNA reads as TGTGCCATCAGTGCGTCACCGGGGGGACTGAGCACAGATACGCAGTATTTT. Translating gives CAISASPGGLSTDTQYF. J is TRBJ2-3 and V is TRBV10-3; 7 nucleotides line up with TRBD2. This CDR3 is built from 17 residues. The germline gives CDR1 ENHRY, CDR2 SYGVKD. V dropped 4 bases and J dropped 0; count of bases not matched to a gene: 10.

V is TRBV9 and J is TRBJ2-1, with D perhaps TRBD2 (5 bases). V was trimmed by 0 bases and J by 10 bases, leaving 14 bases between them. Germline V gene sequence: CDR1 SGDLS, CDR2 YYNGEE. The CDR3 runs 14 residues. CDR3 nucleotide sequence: TGTGCCAGCAGCGTAGAGCCTAGCAGTCGAGAGCAGTTCTTC. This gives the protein CASSVEPSSREQFF.

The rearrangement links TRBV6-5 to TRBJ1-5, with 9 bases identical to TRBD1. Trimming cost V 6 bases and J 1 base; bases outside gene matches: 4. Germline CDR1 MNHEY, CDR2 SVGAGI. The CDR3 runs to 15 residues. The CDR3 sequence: CASSIDRGSNQPQHF. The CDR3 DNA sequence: TGTGCCAGCAGCATCGACAGGGGGAGCAATCAGCCCCAGCATTTT.

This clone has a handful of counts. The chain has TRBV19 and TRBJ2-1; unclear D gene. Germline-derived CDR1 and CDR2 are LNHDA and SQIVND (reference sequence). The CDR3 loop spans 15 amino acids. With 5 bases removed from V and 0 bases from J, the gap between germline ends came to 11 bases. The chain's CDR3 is CASSFQESSYNEQFF. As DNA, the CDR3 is TGTGCCAGTAGTTTTCAGGAAAGCTCCTACAATGAGCAGTTCTTC.

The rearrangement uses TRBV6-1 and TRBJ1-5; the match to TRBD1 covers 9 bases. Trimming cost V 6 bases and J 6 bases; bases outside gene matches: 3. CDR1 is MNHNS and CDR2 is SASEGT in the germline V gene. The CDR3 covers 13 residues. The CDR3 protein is CASSGTGFQPQHF. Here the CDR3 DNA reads TGTGCCAGCAGCGGGACAGGGTTTCAGCCCCAGCATTTT.

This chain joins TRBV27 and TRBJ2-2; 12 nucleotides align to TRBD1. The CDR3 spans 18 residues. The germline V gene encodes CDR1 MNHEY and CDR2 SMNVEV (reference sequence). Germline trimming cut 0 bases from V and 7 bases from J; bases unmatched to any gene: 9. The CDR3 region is CASSLSRAGTGGIGELFF. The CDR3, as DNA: TGTGCCAGCAGTTTATCCAGGGCCGGGACAGGGGGCATCGGGGAGCTGTTTTTT.

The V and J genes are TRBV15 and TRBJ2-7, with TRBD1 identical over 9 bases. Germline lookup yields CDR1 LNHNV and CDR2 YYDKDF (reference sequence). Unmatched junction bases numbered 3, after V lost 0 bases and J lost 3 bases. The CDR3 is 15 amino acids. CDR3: CATSRDPTGGYEQYF. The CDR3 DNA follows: TGTGCCACCAGCAGAGATCCGACAGGGGGCTACGAGCAGTACTTC.

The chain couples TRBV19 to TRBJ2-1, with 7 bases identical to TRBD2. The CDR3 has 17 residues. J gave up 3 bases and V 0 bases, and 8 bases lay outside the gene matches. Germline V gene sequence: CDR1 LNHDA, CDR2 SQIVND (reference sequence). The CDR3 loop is CASSIDRGRALYNEQFF. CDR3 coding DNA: TGTGCCAGTAGTATAGATCGGGGGAGGGCTCTCTACAATGAGCAGTTCTTC.

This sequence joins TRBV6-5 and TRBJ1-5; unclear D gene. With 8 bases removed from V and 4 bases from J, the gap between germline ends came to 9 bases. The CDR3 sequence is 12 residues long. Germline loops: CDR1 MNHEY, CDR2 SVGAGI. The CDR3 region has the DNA TGTGCCAGCGGCAGGCGAAATCAGCCCCAGCATTTT. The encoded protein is CASGRRNQPQHF.